This T cell receptor (beta chain) is drawn from a study of blood T cell repertoires in COVID-19. As for the study in general: T cells, B-cell-depleted T cells, or PBMCs provided the cDNA or gDNA that served as material.

Ages ranged from about 18 to 89 years, with residence in fewer than 25 US areas. Which cohort a participant joined came from the clinical history participants gave. Recovered participants had two consecutive negative NP/OP PCR tests, healthcare professional clearance, or symptom resolution. Sequencing was performed with immunoSEQ multiplex PCR; in TCRdb, only in-frame clones are kept and a portion is missing. This table has 390,000 or so clones, roughly 80% appearing once. The sequence derives from a woman aged 45-60 years who had recovered from COVID-19. Specimen: PBMCs or T cells enriched from blood (not recorded which).

CDR3 sequence: CASSPQGWQPQHF. The CDR3, as DNA: TGTGCCAGCAGCCCACAGGGGTGGCAGCCCCAGCATTTT. This rearrangement joins TRBV7-2 to TRBJ1-5; 7 bases line up with TRBD1. CDR3 size: 13 residues. Germline CDR1 reads SGHTA; CDR2 reads FQGNSA. The trim removed 5 bases at V and 7 bases at J, leaving 5 bases unmatched.